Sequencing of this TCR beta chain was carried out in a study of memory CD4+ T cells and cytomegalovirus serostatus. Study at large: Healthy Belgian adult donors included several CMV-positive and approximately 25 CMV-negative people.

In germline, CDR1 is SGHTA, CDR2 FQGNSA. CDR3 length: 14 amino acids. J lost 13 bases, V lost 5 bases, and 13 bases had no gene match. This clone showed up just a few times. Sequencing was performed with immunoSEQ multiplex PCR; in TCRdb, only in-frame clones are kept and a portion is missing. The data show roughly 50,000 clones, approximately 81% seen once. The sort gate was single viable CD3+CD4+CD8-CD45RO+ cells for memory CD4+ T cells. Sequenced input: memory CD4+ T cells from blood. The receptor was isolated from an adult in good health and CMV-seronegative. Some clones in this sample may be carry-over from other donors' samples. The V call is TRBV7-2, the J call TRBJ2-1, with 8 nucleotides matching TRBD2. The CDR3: CASSPVPREARQFF. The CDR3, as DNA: TGTGCCAGCAGCCCAGTCCCGCGGGAGGCCCGCCAGTTCTTC. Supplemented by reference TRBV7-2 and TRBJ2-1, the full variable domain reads GAGVSQSPSNKVTEKGKDVELRCDPISGHTALYWYRQSLGQGLEFLIYFQGNSAPDKSGLPSDRFSAERTGGSVSTLTIQRTQQEDSAVYLCASSPVPREARQFFGPGTRLTVL.